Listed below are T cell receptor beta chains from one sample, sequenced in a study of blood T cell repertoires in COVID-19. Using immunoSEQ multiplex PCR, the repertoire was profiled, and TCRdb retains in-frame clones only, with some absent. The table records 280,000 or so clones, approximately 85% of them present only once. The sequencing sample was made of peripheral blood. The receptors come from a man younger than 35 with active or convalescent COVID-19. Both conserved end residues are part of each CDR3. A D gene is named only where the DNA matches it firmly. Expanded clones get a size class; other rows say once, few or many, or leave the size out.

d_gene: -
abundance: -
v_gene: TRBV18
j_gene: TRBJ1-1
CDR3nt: TGTGCCAGCTCACTAGGAGCTGGAACCCCTGAAGCTTTCTTT
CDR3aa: CASSLGAGTPEAFF

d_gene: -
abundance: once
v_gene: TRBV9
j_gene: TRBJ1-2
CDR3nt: TGTGCCAGCAGCCCGACAGGATTGAGGTTTGGCTACACCTTC
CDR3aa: CASSPTGLRFGYTF

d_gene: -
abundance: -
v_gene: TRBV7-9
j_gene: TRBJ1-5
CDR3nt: TGTGCCAGCAGTCCTTCCGGGACAATAAAGCAGCCCCAGCATTTT
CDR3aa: CASSPSGTIKQPQHF

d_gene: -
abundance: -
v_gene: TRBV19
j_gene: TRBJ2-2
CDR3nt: TGTGCCAGTAGTACGGCAGGGGGGACCGGGGAGCTGTTTTTT
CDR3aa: CASSTAGGTGELFF

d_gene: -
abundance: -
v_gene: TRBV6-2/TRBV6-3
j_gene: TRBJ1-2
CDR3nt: TGTGCCAGCAGCCAAGCGGACCTTGCTGGGAAATATGGCTACACCTTC
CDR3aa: CASSQADLAGKYGYTF

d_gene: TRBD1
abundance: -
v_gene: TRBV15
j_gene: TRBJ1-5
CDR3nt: TGTGCCACCAGCAGAGATGGGGGACAGGGGGCGTCGGTCCAGCCCCAGCATTTT
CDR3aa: CATSRDGGQGASVQPQHF

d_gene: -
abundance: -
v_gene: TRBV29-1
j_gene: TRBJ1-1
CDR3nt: TGCAGCGTCTCGAAACCTCTCCAGGGTATCACTGAAGCTTTCTTT
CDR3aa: CSVSKPLQGITEAFF

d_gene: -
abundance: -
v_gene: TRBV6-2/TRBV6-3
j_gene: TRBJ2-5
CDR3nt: TGTGCCAGCACCCCCTTGGGCGGAGGAGGGGCAGAGACCCAGTACTTC
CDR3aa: CASTPLGGGGAETQYF

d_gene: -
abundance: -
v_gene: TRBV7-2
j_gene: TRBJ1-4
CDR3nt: TGTGCCAGCAGCTCTATACCAATAGTTAGTGCAACTAATGAAAAACTGTTTTTT
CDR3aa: CASSSIPIVSATNEKLFF

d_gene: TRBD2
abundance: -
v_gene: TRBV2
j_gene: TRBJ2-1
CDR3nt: TGTGCCAGCAGTGTAACTAGCGGGGGCCGATACAATGAGCAGTTCTTC
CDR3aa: CASSVTSGGRYNEQFF

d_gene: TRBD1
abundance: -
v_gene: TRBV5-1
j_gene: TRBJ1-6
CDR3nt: TGCGCCTTCTCGACCGGGACAGTTAATTCACCCCTCCACTTT
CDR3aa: CAFSTGTVNSPLHF

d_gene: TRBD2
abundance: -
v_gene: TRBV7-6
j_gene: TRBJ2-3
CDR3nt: TGTGCCAGCAGCTTAATTTTAGGGTATAGCGGGGGGCGTACAGATACGCAGTATTTT
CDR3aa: CASSLILGYSGGRTDTQYF

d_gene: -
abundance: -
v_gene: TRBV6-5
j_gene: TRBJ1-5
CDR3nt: TGTGCCAGCGGAACCGGAACAGGGAAACAGCCCCAGCATTTT
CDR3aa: CASGTGTGKQPQHF

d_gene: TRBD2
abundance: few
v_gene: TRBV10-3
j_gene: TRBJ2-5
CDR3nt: TGTGCCATCAGTGAGCTACTAGCGGGGGAAGAGACCCAGTACTTC
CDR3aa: CAISELLAGEETQYF

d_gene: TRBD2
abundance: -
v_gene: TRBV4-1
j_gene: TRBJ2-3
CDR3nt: TGCGCCAGCAGCCAAGCCGCGGGGGCAGATACGCAGTATTTT
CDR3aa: CASSQAAGADTQYF

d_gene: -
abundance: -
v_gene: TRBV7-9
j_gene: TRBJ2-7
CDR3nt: TGTGCCAGCATCTTACTCAGCCCACTACGGTACGAGCAGTACTTC
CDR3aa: CASILLSPLRYEQYF

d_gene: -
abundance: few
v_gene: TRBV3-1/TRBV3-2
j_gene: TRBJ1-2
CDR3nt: TGTGCCAGCAGCGCCCACCCCGTGTGGACAGCTAATGGCTACACCTTC
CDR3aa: CASSAHPVWTANGYTF

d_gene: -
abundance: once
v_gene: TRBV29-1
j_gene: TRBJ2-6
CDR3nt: TGCAGCGTCACCGGCTCTGGGGCCAACGTCCTGACTTTC
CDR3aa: CSVTGSGANVLTF

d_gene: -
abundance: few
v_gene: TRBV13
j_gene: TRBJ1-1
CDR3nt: TGTGCCAGCAGCGCGGCCCGGGGTTTGGTGGTGAACACTGAAGCTTTCTTT
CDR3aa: CASSAARGLVVNTEAFF

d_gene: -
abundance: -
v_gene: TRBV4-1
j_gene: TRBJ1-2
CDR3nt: TGCGCCAGCAGCCAAGTAGAGCGAGCCTTCACCCTGGTCAACTATGGCTACACCTTC
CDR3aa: CASSQVERAFTLVNYGYTF

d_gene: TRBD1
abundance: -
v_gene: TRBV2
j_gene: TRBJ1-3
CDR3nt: TGTGCCAGCAGTCCCTCCGGTTGGACAGGGGTTCCAACCCAACATTTT
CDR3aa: CASSPSGWTGVPTQHF

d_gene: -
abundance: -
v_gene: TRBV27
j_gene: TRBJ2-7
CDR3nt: TGTGCCAGCAGTTATTCGGCAGGGATTTCCTACGAGCAGTACTTC
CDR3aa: CASSYSAGISYEQYF

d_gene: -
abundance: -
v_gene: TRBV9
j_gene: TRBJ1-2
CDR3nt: TGTGCCAGCAGCTCTCAGGGGAACTATGGCTACACCTTC
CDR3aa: CASSSQGNYGYTF

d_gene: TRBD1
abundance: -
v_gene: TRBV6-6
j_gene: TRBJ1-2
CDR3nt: TGTGCCAGCAGCCCGACAGGGGGCAACTATGGCTACACCTTC
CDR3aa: CASSPTGGNYGYTF

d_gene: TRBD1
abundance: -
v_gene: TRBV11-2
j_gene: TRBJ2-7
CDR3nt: TGTGCCAGCAGCTTAGCGATGGACAGGGCCTACGAGCAGTACTTC
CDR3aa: CASSLAMDRAYEQYF

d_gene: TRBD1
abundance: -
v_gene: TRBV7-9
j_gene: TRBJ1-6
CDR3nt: TGTGCCAGCAGCTTAGCGGGACAGTTTAATTCACCCCTCCACTTT
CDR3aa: CASSLAGQFNSPLHF

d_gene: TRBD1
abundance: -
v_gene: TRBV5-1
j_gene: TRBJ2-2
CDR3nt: TGCGCCAGCAGCTTGAGGGGACAGGGGGACACCGGGGAGCTGTTTTTT
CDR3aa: CASSLRGQGDTGELFF

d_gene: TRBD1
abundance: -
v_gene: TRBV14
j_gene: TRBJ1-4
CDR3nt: TGTGCCAGCAGCCTGGCCGGGACAGTAAATGAAAAACTGTTTTTT
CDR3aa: CASSLAGTVNEKLFF

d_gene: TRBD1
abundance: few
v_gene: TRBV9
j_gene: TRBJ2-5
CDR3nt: TGTGCCAGCAGCGTAGGGCTTCCCAAGATCACAGGGGGGATGGAGACCCAGTACTTC
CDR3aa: CASSVGLPKITGGMETQYF

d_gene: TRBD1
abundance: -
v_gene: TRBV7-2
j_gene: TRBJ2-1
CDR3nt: TGTGCCAGCAGCTTACGGGCACAGGGGTTTGAGCAGTTCTTC
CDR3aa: CASSLRAQGFEQFF

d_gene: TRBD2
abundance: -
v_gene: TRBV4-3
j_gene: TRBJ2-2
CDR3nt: TGCGCCAGCAGCCAAGGACTAGCGGGGGGAGGGAACACCGGGGAGCTGTTTTTT
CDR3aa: CASSQGLAGGGNTGELFF

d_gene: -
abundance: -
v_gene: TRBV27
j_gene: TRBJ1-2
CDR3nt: TGTGCCAGCAGTTTAACAGAGGGTGGGTTCTATGGCTACACCTTC
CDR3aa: CASSLTEGGFYGYTF

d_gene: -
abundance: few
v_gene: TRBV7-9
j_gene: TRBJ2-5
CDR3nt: TGTGCCAGCAGCTTTACTTCAGGGTTCGGGACCCAGTACTTC
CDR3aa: CASSFTSGFGTQYF

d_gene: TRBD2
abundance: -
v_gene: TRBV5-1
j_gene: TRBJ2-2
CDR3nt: TGCGCCAGCAGCCCCGGGCTAGCGGGGGTTCGTACCGGGGAGCTGTTTTTT
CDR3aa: CASSPGLAGVRTGELFF

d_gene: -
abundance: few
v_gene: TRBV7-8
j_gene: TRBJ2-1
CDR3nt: TGTGCCAGCAGCTTAGGTAGGGGGAGCTCCTACAATGAGCAGTTCTTC
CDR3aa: CASSLGRGSSYNEQFF

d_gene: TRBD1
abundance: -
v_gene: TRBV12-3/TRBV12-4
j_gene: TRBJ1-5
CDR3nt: TGTGCCAGCAGCGGGACAGGGATACAGCCCCAGCATTTT
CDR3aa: CASSGTGIQPQHF

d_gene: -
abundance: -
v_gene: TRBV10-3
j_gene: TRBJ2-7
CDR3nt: TGTGCCATCAGCGCCGGTTCCACCATCTACGAGCAGTACTTC
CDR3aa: CAISAGSTIYEQYF

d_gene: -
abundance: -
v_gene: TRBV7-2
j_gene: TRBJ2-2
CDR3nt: TGTGCCAGCAGTCCCTCCGGGGTCTCCGGGGAGCTGTTTTTT
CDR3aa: CASSPSGVSGELFF

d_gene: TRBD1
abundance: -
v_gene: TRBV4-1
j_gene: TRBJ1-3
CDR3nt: TGCGCCAGCAGCCCGACAGGGCATGATGGAAACACCATATATTTT
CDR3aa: CASSPTGHDGNTIYF

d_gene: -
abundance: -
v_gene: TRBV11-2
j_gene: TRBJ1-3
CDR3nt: TGTGCCAGCAGCTTGATCTGGCAATCTGGAAACACCATATATTTT
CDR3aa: CASSLIWQSGNTIYF

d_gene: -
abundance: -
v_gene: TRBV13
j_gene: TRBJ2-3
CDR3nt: TGTGCCAGCAGCTTAGGTGGGGGCCAGGGTGTCGATACGCAGTATTTT
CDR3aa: CASSLGGGQGVDTQYF

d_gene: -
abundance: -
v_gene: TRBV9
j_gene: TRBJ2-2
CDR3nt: TGTGCCAGCAGCGTGGGGGAGGTCAGGGAGCTGTTTTTT
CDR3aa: CASSVGEVRELFF

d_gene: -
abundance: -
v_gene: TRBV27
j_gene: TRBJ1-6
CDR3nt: TGTGCCAGCAGGGACAGTAGAGGGTCACCCCTCCACTTT
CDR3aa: CASRDSRGSPLHF

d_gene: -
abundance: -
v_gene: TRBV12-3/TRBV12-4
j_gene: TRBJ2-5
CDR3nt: TGTGCCAGCAGTTTATTCCGAGAAGAGACCCAGTACTTC
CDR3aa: CASSLFREETQYF

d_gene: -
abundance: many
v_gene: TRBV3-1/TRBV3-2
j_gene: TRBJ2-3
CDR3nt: TGTGCCAGCAGCCAAGAGCGGCTAGGCGCTAGCACAGATACGCAGTATTTT
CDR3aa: CASSQERLGASTDTQYF

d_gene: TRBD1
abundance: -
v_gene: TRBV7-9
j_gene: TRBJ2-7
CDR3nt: TGTGCCAGCAGCCCGGGACAGGGAGTTCTGGAGAGCCACGAGCAGTACTTC
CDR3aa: CASSPGQGVLESHEQYF

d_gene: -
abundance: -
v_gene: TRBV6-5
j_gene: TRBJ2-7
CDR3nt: TGTGCCAGCGGGGCGAAAACCTACGAGCAGTACTTC
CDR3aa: CASGAKTYEQYF

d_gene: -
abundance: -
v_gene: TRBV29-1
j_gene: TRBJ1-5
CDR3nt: TGCAGCGTTGCGGCAGGGGGCAATCAGCCCCAGCATTTT
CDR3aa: CSVAAGGNQPQHF

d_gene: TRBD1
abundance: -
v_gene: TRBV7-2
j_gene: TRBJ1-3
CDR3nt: TGTGCCAGCAGCCCCGGACAGGGTGGAAACACCATATATTTT
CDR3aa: CASSPGQGGNTIYF

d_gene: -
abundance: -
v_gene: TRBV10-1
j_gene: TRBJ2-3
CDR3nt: TGCGCCAGCCGACAGGATTTCACAGATACGCAGTATTTT
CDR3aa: CASRQDFTDTQYF

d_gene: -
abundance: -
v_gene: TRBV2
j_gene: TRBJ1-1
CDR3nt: TGTGCCAGCAGCGACACAGGGAACATGAACACTGAAGCTTTCTTT
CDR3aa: CASSDTGNMNTEAFF

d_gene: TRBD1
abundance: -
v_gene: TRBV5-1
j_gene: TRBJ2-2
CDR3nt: TGCGCCAGCAGCTCTAGGACAGGGAATACCGGGGAGCTGTTTTTT
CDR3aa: CASSSRTGNTGELFF

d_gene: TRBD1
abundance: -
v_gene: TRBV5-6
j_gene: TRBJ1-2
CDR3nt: TGTGCCAGCAGCTCTGACAGGGGATATGGCTACACCTTC
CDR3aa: CASSSDRGYGYTF

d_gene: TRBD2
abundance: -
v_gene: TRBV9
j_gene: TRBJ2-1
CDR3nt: TGTGCCAGCAGCTCCGGGACTAGCTCAAACAATGAGCAGTTCTTC
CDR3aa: CASSSGTSSNNEQFF